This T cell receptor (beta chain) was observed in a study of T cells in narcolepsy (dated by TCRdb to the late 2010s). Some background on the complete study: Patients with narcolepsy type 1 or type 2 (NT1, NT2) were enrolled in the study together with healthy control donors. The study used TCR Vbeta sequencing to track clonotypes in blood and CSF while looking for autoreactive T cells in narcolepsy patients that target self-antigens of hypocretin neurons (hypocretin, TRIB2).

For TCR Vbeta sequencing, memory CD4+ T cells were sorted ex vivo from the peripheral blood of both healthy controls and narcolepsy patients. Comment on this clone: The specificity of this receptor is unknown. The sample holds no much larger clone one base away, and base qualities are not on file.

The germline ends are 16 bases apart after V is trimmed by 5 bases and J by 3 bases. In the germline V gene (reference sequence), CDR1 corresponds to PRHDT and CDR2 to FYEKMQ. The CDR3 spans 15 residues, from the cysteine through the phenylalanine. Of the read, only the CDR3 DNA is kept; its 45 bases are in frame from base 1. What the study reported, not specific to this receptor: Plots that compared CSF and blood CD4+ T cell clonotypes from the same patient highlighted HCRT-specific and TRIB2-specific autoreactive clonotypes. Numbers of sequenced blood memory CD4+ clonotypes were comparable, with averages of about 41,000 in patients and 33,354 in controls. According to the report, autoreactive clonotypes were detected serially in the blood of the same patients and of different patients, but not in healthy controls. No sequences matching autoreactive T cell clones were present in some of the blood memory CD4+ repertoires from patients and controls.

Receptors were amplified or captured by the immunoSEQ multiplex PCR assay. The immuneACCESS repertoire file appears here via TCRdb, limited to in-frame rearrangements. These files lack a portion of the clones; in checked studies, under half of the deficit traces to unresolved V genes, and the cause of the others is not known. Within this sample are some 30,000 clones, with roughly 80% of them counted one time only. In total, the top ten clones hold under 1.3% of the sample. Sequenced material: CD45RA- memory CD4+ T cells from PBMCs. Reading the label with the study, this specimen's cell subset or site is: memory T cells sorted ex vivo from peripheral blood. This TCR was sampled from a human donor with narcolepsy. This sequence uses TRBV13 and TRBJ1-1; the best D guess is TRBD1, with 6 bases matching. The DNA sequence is TGTGCCAGCAGCCACGGGGGCAGCGAATACACTGAAGCTTTCTTT. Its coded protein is CASSHGGSEYTEAFF. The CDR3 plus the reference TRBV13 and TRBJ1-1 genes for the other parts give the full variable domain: AAGVIQSPRHLIKEKRETATLKCYPIPRHDTVYWYQQGPGQDPQFLISFYEKMQSDKGSIPDRFSAQQFSDYHSELNMSSLELGDSALYFCASSHGGSEYTEAFFGQGTRLTVV.